One and the same sample provided the 14 T cell receptor beta chains below, sequenced in a study of blood T cell repertoires in COVID-19. Generated by immunoSEQ multiplex PCR, the TCRdb table keeps only in-frame clones and is missing some. Among roughly 260,000 clones listed, roughly 86% were seen once. Sample: PBMCs or T cells enriched from blood (not recorded which). Receptors were obtained from a woman in her twenties or thirties with acute COVID-19.

DNA for the CDR3: TGCAGCGTTCGCGGGGGGGCTTTGGGAGAGACCCAGTACTTC. Protein product: CSVRGGALGETQYF. The gene calls are TRBV29-1 and TRBJ2-5; 9 bases line up with TRBD2. CDR1 and CDR2 from the germline V gene are SQVTM and ANQGSEA. V trimming: 5 bases; J trimming: 4 bases; junction bases outside the gene matches: 8. The CDR3 length is 14 residues.

The rearrangement joins TRBV10-1 to TRBJ1-1; no definite D call. Trimming cost V 4 bases and J 4 bases, with 10 bases left between them. Germline values: CDR1 WNHNN, CDR2 SYGVQD (reference sequence). This CDR3 has 13 residues. In DNA form, the CDR3 reads TGCGCCAGCAGTGCTGCGGGGTTCACTGAAGCTTTCTTT. This codes for CASSAAGFTEAFF.

Remarks on this clone: Mismatch with germline at one junction end may stem from a read error. The chain carries TRBV3-1 (or the pseudogene TRBV3-2) and TRBJ1-2, with D unresolved. Germline values: CDR1 LGHDT, CDR2 YNNKEL (reference sequence). This CDR3 comprises 14 residues. CDR3 in DNA: TGTGCCAGCAGCCAAGATCCCGGCGACTATGGCTACACCTTT. Encoded protein: CASSQDPGDYGYTF.

The rearrangement links TRBV7-4 to TRBJ1-1, with TRBD1 matching over 8 bases. This CDR3 is 15 amino acids long. Germline V CDR1 and CDR2: SGHVT, SQSDAQ. The V and J ends lost 3 bases and 0 bases, in that order; junction bases with no gene match: 3. The CDR3 spells CASSLVQGVNTEAFF. The CDR3, as DNA: TGTGCCAGCAGCTTGGTACAGGGGGTGAACACTGAAGCTTTCTTT.

The chain joins TRBV19 to TRBJ2-5; 8 nucleotides agree with TRBD2. Losses at the gene ends were 5 bases for V and 3 bases for J; bases not matched to a gene: 11. There are 16 residues in the CDR3. The germline CDR1 and CDR2 sequences are LNHDA and SQIVND (reference sequence). CDR3 sequence (DNA): TGTGCCAGTAGTGGACCCATCACTAGCGGCGAAGAGACCCAGTACTTC. Amino acids: CASSGPITSGEETQYF.

The chain links TRBV5-6 to TRBJ2-7, with D possibly matching TRBD1 (5 bases). Between the trimmed V and J ends, which lost 3 bases and 4 bases, there was a span of 20 bases. Germline lookup yields CDR1 SGHDT and CDR2 YYEEEE. There are 16 residues in the CDR3. CDR3 nucleotides: TGTGCCAGCAGCTCCTGGGGAAACAGGATCTCTTACGAGCAGTACTTC. This codes for CASSSWGNRISYEQYF.

CDR3 nucleotides: TGTGCCAGCAGCTTGCAGGCCTCCGAGCAGTACTTC. Translation: CASSLQASEQYF. The chain carries TRBV13 and TRBJ2-7; D gene uncertain. CDR3 length equals 12 residues. Trimming pared 3 bases from V and 6 bases from J, leaving 9 bases between. CDR1 is PRHDT, CDR2 FYEKMQ, per germline (reference sequence).

This clone has only one observation. The chain combines TRBV29-1 with TRBJ2-6, with D possibly matching TRBD2 (6 bases). Germline V lookup: CDR1 SQVTM, CDR2 ANQGSEA. V was shortened by 6 bases and J by 2 bases, with 17 bases between the two germline ends. The CDR3 extends over 16 amino acids. Here the CDR3 reads CSVELASGPGANVLTF. For the CDR3, the DNA is TGCAGCGTCGAACTAGCAAGTGGACCTGGGGCCAACGTCCTGACTTTC.

The gene calls are TRBV11-2 and TRBJ1-2; TRBD1 is a possible D gene (6 bases). The CDR3 covers 14 residues. Trimming took 1 base from V and 3 from J, leaving 9 bases between them. Germline assignment: CDR1 SGHAT and CDR2 FQNNGV. CDR3 nucleotide sequence: TGTGCCAGCAGCTTAGGAGGGGGATACTATGGCTACACCTTC. Amino acid sequence: CASSLGGGYYGYTF.

Comments on this clone: The identical CDR3 is also encoded by other nucleotide sequences in the sample. This chain uses TRBV7-8 with TRBJ1-5, with a tentative D call TRBD1 (5 bases). Germline CDR1 is SGHVS and CDR2 is FQNEAQ. This CDR3 has 13 residues. With 1 base removed from V and 6 bases from J, the gap between germline ends came to 7 bases. In DNA form, the CDR3 reads TGTGCCAGCAGCTTAGATAGGGGTCAGCCCCAGCATTTT. Translated: CASSLDRGQPQHF.

The genes are TRBV7-6 and TRBJ2-3, with TRBD1 matching 7 bases. Germline loops: CDR1 SGHVS, CDR2 FNYEAQ. This CDR3 is 16 amino acids long. V lost 8 bases to trimming and J lost 4 bases; unmatched junction nucleotides: 15. Here the CDR3 reads CASAEGTALSSDTQYF. CDR3 DNA: TGTGCCAGCGCTGAGGGGACAGCCCTTAGCTCAGATACGCAGTATTTT.

The V call is TRBV5-1, the J call TRBJ2-2; 16 bases are shared with TRBD2. Trimming removed 4 bases from V and 7 bases from J; junction bases left unmatched: 7. Looked up from germline, CDR1 is SGHRS and CDR2 is YFSETQ. The CDR3 has 17 amino acids. The CDR3 nucleotides read TGCGCCAGCAGCGCCGGGACTAGCGGGGGGGCCTTCGGGGAGCTGTTTTTT. Translation gives CASSAGTSGGAFGELFF.

V is TRBV27 and J is TRBJ1-5; D not resolved. Germline V gives CDR1 MNHEY, CDR2 SMNVEV (reference sequence). V lost 6 bases, J lost 4 bases, and 7 bases lay in between. The CDR3 loop spans 12 amino acids. CDR3 nucleotide sequence: TGTGCCAGCAGGGAGGAAAATCAGCCCCAGCATTTT. Residues: CASREENQPQHF.

The chain is built from TRBV21-1 and TRBJ1-2; the table's D call of TRBD1 was not tested on the DNA. TRBV21-1 is a known pseudogene. CDR3 length: 21 amino acids. DNA of the CDR3: TGTGCCAGCAGCAAATTGGGATCGGGGAAAAGCAGGGGTTTAGCTAACTATGGCTACACCTTC. Translating it yields CASSKLGSGKSRGLANYGYTF.